These 26 T cell receptor beta chains were sequenced from one sample in a study of shared clonotypes between healthy human individuals. TCRdb's copy holds only in-frame clones and misses some; the assay was immunoSEQ multiplex PCR. The sample yields more than 1,200,000 clones, just under 99% seen once. The specimen sequenced was naive CD4+ T cells sorted from blood. The subset: CD45RA+ positively selected. These receptors were obtained from a man aged 30 to 39 in good health.

A note on this clone: This specimen includes other DNA sequences encoding the same CDR3. The rearrangement uses TRBV18 and TRBJ2-3, with D unresolved. Between the trimmed V and J ends, which lost 2 bases and 5 bases, there was a span of 5 bases. In germline, CDR1 is KGHSH, CDR2 LQKENI. This CDR3 is 12 amino acids long. CDR3 sequence (DNA): TGTGCCAGCTCACCAAAGGGAGATACGCAGTATTTT. Protein: CASSPKGDTQYF.

V gene TRBV14 combines with J gene TRBJ2-7; the match to TRBD2 covers 11 bases. Germline V gives CDR1 SGHDN, CDR2 FVKESK. J lost 5 bases, V lost 4 bases, and 13 bases had no gene match. The CDR3 contains 17 residues. The CDR3 loop is CASSRYLLAGDHDEQYF. In DNA, the CDR3 is TGTGCCAGCAGCCGGTACCTACTAGCGGGAGATCACGACGAGCAGTACTTC.

This chain links TRBV5-6 with TRBJ1-1, with 9 bases that match TRBD1. The CDR3 runs to 17 residues. Germline CDR1 and CDR2: SGHDT and YYEEEE. Trimming removed 3 bases from V and 1 base from J; junction bases left unmatched: 10. The CDR3 protein is CASSYNPGTGPNTEAFF. DNA of the CDR3: TGTGCCAGCAGCTATAACCCGGGGACAGGGCCGAACACTGAAGCTTTCTTT.

The V gene is TRBV6-1, the J gene TRBJ1-1; a possible D gene is TRBD1 (5 bases). Trimming stripped 9 bases from V and 0 bases from J, with 8 bases between. Germline V gene data show CDR1 as MNHNS and CDR2 as SASEGT. The CDR3 is made up of 12 amino acids. In nucleotides, the CDR3 is TGTGCCAGTCAGACAGTGAACACTGAAGCTTTCTTT. Its translation is CASQTVNTEAFF.

This chain uses TRBV4-2 with TRBJ2-5; 15 positions match TRBD2. J was trimmed by 4 bases and V by 3 bases; bases with no gene match: 9. Germline lookup yields CDR1 LGHNA and CDR2 YNFKEQ. The CDR3 consists of 18 residues. In nucleotides, the CDR3 is TGTGCCAGCAGCCAGGTGGCGGAGGGACTAGCGGGAGGAGAGACCCAGTACTTC. It specifies CASSQVAEGLAGGETQYF.

The chain joins TRBV14 to TRBJ2-1; 7 nucleotides line up with TRBD2. Germline V gene sequence: CDR1 SGHDN, CDR2 FVKESK. V gave up 7 bases and J gave up 9 bases; unmatched junction bases: 6. The CDR3 length is 12 residues. CDR3 sequence: CASKASGIEQFF. The CDR3 DNA follows: TGTGCCAGCAAAGCGAGCGGGATTGAGCAGTTCTTC.

The CDR3 DNA is TGTGCCAGCAGTGACGCGGGAGGACCTACCCCCTACGAGCAGTACTTC. Translating gives CASSDAGGPTPYEQYF. The rearrangement links TRBV2 to TRBJ2-7; TRBD2 agrees at 8 bases. The V segment lost 3 bases and the J segment 2 bases; nucleotides outside the gene matches: 9. Germline loops: CDR1 SNHLY, CDR2 FYNNEI. The CDR3 contains 16 residues.

The J gene is TRBJ2-3, the V gene TRBV11-2, with 14 bases aligning to TRBD2. This CDR3 region has 16 residues. The J segment lost 1 base and the V segment lost 10 bases, leaving 7 bases of the junction unmatched. Germline-derived CDR1 and CDR2 are SGHAT and FQNNGV. CDR3 sequence (DNA): TGTGCCACCAGACTAGCGGGAGGGCCTGGCACAGATACGCAGTATTTT. Translating it yields CATRLAGGPGTDTQYF.

This chain uses TRBV9 with TRBJ2-2; D is possibly TRBD1 or TRBD2 (5 bases each). The ends were cut back, 4 bases at V and 6 bases at J, with 22 bases in the middle. The CDR3 covers 17 residues. From germline, CDR1 is SGDLS and CDR2 YYNGEE. The CDR3, as DNA: TGTGCCAGCAGCCTATCAACCGGGACCAAGGTCTCCGGGGAGCTGTTTTTT. Protein: CASSLSTGTKVSGELFF. Supplemented by reference TRBV9 and TRBJ2-2, the full variable domain reads DSGVTQTPKHLITATGQRVTLRCSPRSGDLSVYWYQQSLDQGLQFLIQYYNGEERAKGNILERFSAQQFPDLHSELNLSSLELGDSALYFCASSLSTGTKVSGELFFGEGSRLTVL.

This chain links TRBV6-6 with TRBJ2-5, with D tentatively TRBD2 (5 bases). Germline values: CDR1 MNHNY, CDR2 SVGAGI (reference sequence). CDR3 size: 15 residues. V gave up 6 bases and J gave up 5 bases, with 19 bases separating them. The CDR3 spells CASSQLVGRWETQYF. As DNA, the CDR3 is TGTGCCAGCAGCCAACTAGTTGGCCGGTGGGAGACCCAGTACTTC.

V gene TRBV5-1 combines with J gene TRBJ2-4; 10 bases fit TRBD1. Germline values: CDR1 SGHRS, CDR2 YFSETQ. The CDR3 is 14 residues long. V shed 1 base, J shed 10 bases, and the junction held 5 bases outside the gene matches. In DNA form, the CDR3 reads TGCGCCAGCAGCTTGTTCGGGACAGGGGCAATTCAGTACTTC. Its protein product is CASSLFGTGAIQYF. Combining the CDR3 with reference TRBV5-1 and TRBJ2-4 gives the whole variable domain KAGVTQTPRYLIKTRGQQVTLSCSPISGHRSVSWYQQTPGQGLQFLFEYFSETQRNKGNFPGRFSGRQFSNSRSEMNVSTLELGDSALYLCASSLFGTGAIQYFGAGTRLSVL.

This sequence joins TRBV9 and TRBJ1-3; D call uncertain. Germline V gene data show CDR1 as SGDLS and CDR2 as YYNGEE. The length of the CDR3 is 17 residues. Trimming stripped 4 bases from V and 1 base from J, with 18 bases between. The CDR3, as DNA: TGTGCCAGCAGCTTAGCGGGTTTCGGGTCGTCTGGAAACACCATATATTTT. Encoded protein: CASSLAGFGSSGNTIYF.

The chain combines TRBV28 with TRBJ1-1; D call uncertain. Germline assignment: CDR1 MDHEN and CDR2 SYDVKM. The length of the CDR3 is 15 residues. V was pared by 4 bases and J by 4 bases, with 16 bases between. The CDR3 DNA is TGTGCCAGCAGTTCGGGGTCGGTCCTGAGCACTGAAGCTTTCTTT. Encoded protein: CASSSGSVLSTEAFF.

The J gene is TRBJ2-3, the V gene TRBV7-9, with D tentatively TRBD1 or TRBD2 (5 bases each). Germline assignment: CDR1 SEHNR and CDR2 FQNEAQ (reference sequence). This CDR3 region has 15 residues. The V end was cut by 2 bases, the J end by 2 bases, with 11 bases between. As DNA, the CDR3 is TGTGCCAGCAGCTTACGGGACGATTTCACAGATACGCAGTATTTT. It translates to CASSLRDDFTDTQYF.

This chain links TRBV5-1 with TRBJ2-1; TRBD1 is a possible D gene (6 bases). Trimming pared 0 bases from V and 9 bases from J, leaving 10 bases between. This CDR3 spans 13 amino acids. CDR1 SGHRS and CDR2 YFSETQ come from the germline V gene. DNA for the CDR3: TGCGCCAGCAGCTTGGGGGGACATGGTGAGCAGTTCTTC. It is translated as CASSLGGHGEQFF.

Concerning this clone itself: Distinct nucleotide sequences in the sample also encode this CDR3. This chain connects TRBV5-1 to TRBJ2-1; tentatively, D is TRBD2 (5 bases). The length of the CDR3 is 13 residues. The germline V gene has CDR1 SGHRS and CDR2 YFSETQ. V was shortened by 3 bases and J by 3 bases, with 7 bases between the two germline ends. The CDR3, as DNA: TGCGCCAGCAGCTCGGGGAGCTACAATGAGCAGTTCTTC. Its translation: CASSSGSYNEQFF. Complete variable domain (other parts from reference TRBV5-1 and TRBJ2-1): KAGVTQTPRYLIKTRGQQVTLSCSPISGHRSVSWYQQTPGQGLQFLFEYFSETQRNKGNFPGRFSGRQFSNSRSEMNVSTLELGDSALYLCASSSGSYNEQFFGPGTRLTVL.

The chain has TRBV5-8 and TRBJ2-7, with D tentatively TRBD1 (6 bases). From germline, CDR1 is SGHTS and CDR2 YDEGEE. Trimming stripped 0 bases from V and 4 bases from J, with 17 bases between. The CDR3 sequence is 16 residues long. CDR3 DNA: TGTGCCAGCAGCTTGGTTCGAGGCAGGGGAAGGTACGAGCAGTACTTC. Translating gives CASSLVRGRGRYEQYF.

The chain couples TRBV12-5 to TRBJ2-1; 9 bases are shared with TRBD2. The V and J ends lost 2 bases and 2 bases, in that order; junction bases with no gene match: 10. Germline loops: CDR1 LGHNT, CDR2 FRNRAP. The CDR3 extends over 18 amino acids. The CDR3 sequence: CASGLSPRSGRPYNEQFF. CDR3 nucleotide sequence: TGTGCTAGTGGTTTGTCCCCACGCAGCGGGAGGCCCTACAATGAGCAGTTCTTC.

This clone was detected once. This rearrangement joins TRBV15 to TRBJ2-1; D is perhaps TRBD2 (6 bases). Germline CDR1 LNHNV, CDR2 YYDKDF (reference sequence). This CDR3 contains 16 residues. The ends were cut back, 0 bases at V and 7 bases at J, with 16 bases in the middle. CDR3 DNA sequence: TGTGCCACCAGCAGAGAATCGGGAGCGCCACTAAATGAGCAGTTCTTC. Translated: CATSRESGAPLNEQFF.

The CDR3 protein is CSVAGAGDEQYF. CDR3 nucleotides: TGCAGCGTTGCAGGGGCGGGCGACGAGCAGTACTTC. This chain links TRBV29-1 with TRBJ2-7; maybe TRBD1 (6 bases). Trimming pared 4 bases from V and 5 bases from J, leaving 12 bases between. The CDR3 totals 12 residues. The germline V gene has CDR1 SQVTM and CDR2 ANQGSEA.

V and J are TRBV7-8 and TRBJ1-1; no definite D call. This CDR3 has 14 residues. CDR1 and CDR2 from the germline V gene are SGHVS and FQNEAQ. Trimming cost V 5 bases and J 4 bases, with 14 bases left between them. This CDR3 reads CASSQGPLSTEAFF. The CDR3 nucleotides read TGTGCCAGCAGCCAAGGGCCTTTAAGCACTGAAGCTTTCTTT.

This chain joins TRBV5-1 and TRBJ2-3, with D possibly matching TRBD1 (5 bases). V was pared by 4 bases and J by 1 base, with 13 bases between. CDR3 length: 15 amino acids. CDR1 SGHRS and CDR2 YFSETQ come from the germline V gene. The CDR3 DNA sequence: TGCGCCAGCAGCCCGGACCTAGGGGGCACAGATACGCAGTATTTT. Translating it yields CASSPDLGGTDTQYF. The full variable domain, in which reference TRBV5-1 and TRBJ2-3 provide the parts outside the CDR3, is KAGVTQTPRYLIKTRGQQVTLSCSPISGHRSVSWYQQTPGQGLQFLFEYFSETQRNKGNFPGRFSGRQFSNSRSEMNVSTLELGDSALYLCASSPDLGGTDTQYFGPGTRLTVL.

J is TRBJ1-4 and V is TRBV15; 10 bases line up with TRBD1. Germline CDR1 and CDR2: LNHNV and YYDKDF (reference sequence). This CDR3 region has 13 residues. The trim removed 8 bases at V and 6 bases at J, leaving 3 bases unmatched. CDR3 amino acids: CATSGTGDEKLFF. The CDR3 DNA reads as TGTGCCACCTCCGGGACAGGGGATGAAAAACTGTTTTTT. The variable domain in full, with the rest retrieved from reference TRBV15 and TRBJ1-4, is DAMVIQNPRYQVTQFGKPVTLSCSQTLNHNVMYWYQQKSSQAPKLLFHYYDKDFNNEADTPDNFQSRRPNTSFCFLDIRSPGLGDTAMYLCATSGTGDEKLFFGSGTQLSVL.

The genes are TRBV11-2 and TRBJ2-6, with D perhaps matching TRBD1 (6 bases). The CDR3 is made up of 17 amino acids. V was shortened by 1 base and J by 0 bases, with 10 bases between the two germline ends. The V gene's germline CDR1 is SGHAT and CDR2 FQNNGV. In nucleotides, the CDR3 is TGTGCCAGCAGCTTAGTGACAGGTCCCTCTGGGGCCAACGTCCTGACTTTC. Translated: CASSLVTGPSGANVLTF.

Comments on this clone: Other DNA sequences of this sample code for an identical CDR3. The rearrangement links TRBV6-1 to TRBJ2-7; D remains ambiguous. V lost 4 bases and J lost 4, with 5 bases in between. Germline CDR1 reads MNHNS; CDR2 reads SASEGT. CDR3 length: 11 residues. CDR3: CASSVVYEQYF. CDR3 bases: TGTGCCAGCAGTGTAGTATACGAGCAGTACTTC.

This chain links TRBV30 with TRBJ1-5; 8 bases map to TRBD1. The CDR3 loop spans 13 amino acids. Trimming at V came to 7 bases and at J to 3 bases, leaving 5 bases not matched to a gene. The germline V gene encodes CDR1 GTSNPN and CDR2 SVGIG (reference sequence). CDR3 residues: CASQGANNQPQHF. The CDR3 nucleotides are TGTGCCTCCCAGGGGGCAAACAATCAGCCCCAGCATTTT.